One and the same sample provided the 25 T cell receptor beta chains below, sequenced in a study of blood T cells in healthy people across ages. Together with a sample-barcoded 5' primer, a J-beta primer mix was included in a second PCR lasting about 6 to 11 cycles. TCRdb used MiXCR to reprocess the 5' RACE reads, holding one entry per CDR3 protein. The sample lists around 850,000 distinct CDR3 sequences, 36% occurring once. Sequenced: blood. These receptor sequences come from a man younger than 35 in good health.

This clonotype was observed a few times. This sequence joins TRBV5-1 and TRBJ1-1, with D unresolved. V was pared by 4 bases and J by 5 bases, with 21 bases between. From germline, CDR1 is SGHRS and CDR2 YFSETQ. The CDR3 contains 16 residues. The CDR3 nucleotides read TGCGCCAGCAGCAACTCCGGGCCTTTCTCGGGGACTGAAGCTTTCTTT. It encodes CASSNSGPFSGTEAFF.

The chain joins TRBV9 to TRBJ1-2; 12 positions match TRBD1. Looked up from germline, CDR1 is SGDLS and CDR2 is YYNGEE. CDR3 size: 17 residues. J lost 0 bases, V lost 3 bases, and 6 bases had no gene match. The CDR3 sequence: CASSGGTGGTPNYGYTF. The CDR3 DNA reads as TGTGCCAGCAGCGGCGGGACAGGGGGCACCCCTAACTATGGCTACACCTTC.

Comments on this clonotype: Mismatch with germline at one junction end may stem from a read error. The chain combines TRBV7-9 with TRBJ1-1; 11 bases are shared with TRBD1. The CDR3 is 14 residues long. Germline CDR1 reads SEHNR; CDR2 reads FQNEAQ (reference sequence). As DNA, the CDR3 is TGTGCCAGCGGCTTGGACAGGGGGCGAACTGAAGCTTTCTTT. This codes for CASGLDRGRTEAFF.

This clonotype has more than one count but fewer than ten. This chain connects TRBV12-3 or TRBV12-4 to TRBJ2-2, with 8 bases identical to TRBD2. The CDR3 spans 16 residues. Trimming at V came to 7 bases and at J to 1 base, leaving 8 bases not matched to a gene. The DNA of the CDR3 is TGTGCCAGCACCCCTGGGCTAGCGGGGAACACCGGGGAGCTGTTTTTT. This sequence encodes CASTPGLAGNTGELFF.

This clonotype was counted between two and nine times. The V gene is TRBV9, the J gene TRBJ2-1, with a weak D call TRBD2 (5 bases). The CDR3 consists of 15 residues. Germline V gene data show CDR1 as SGDLS and CDR2 as YYNGEE. The V gene lost 4 bases and the J gene lost 6 bases, with 17 bases spanning the gap. CDR3 in amino acids: CASSSTGNTFNEQFF. The CDR3 nucleotides read TGTGCCAGCAGCTCGACCGGGAACACGTTCAATGAGCAGTTCTTC.

The chain links TRBV5-6 to TRBJ1-5, with 9 bases identical to TRBD1. This CDR3 is built from 16 residues. The junction had 9 bases not matched to a gene; V was cut back by 4 bases and J by 4 bases. The germline gives CDR1 SGHDT, CDR2 YYEEEE. DNA of the CDR3: TGTGCCAGCAGCCAAGTCGGCGGACAGGGGAATCAGCCCCAGCATTTT. This gives the protein CASSQVGGQGNQPQHF.

This clonotype was seen a handful of times. The V and J genes are TRBV28 and TRBJ2-5, with D hard to call. The length of the CDR3 is 13 residues. The V gene lost 10 bases and the J gene lost 0 bases, with 12 bases spanning the gap. Germline CDR1 is MDHEN and CDR2 is SYDVKM. The DNA for the CDR3 is TGTGCCACCTCCGACGGGTACCAAGAGACCCAGTACTTC. It translates to CATSDGYQETQYF.

In regard to this clonotype: A clone one base away is much larger, so this may be a read error. The V gene is TRBV7-3, the J gene TRBJ2-5; 13 bases are shared with TRBD2. Near its end, the DNA agrees better with TRBJ2-1, so the J call may be wrong. Germline values: CDR1 SGHTA, CDR2 FQGTGA. There are 16 residues in the CDR3. CDR3 DNA: TGTGCCAGCAGCTTGGGGACTAGCGGGGTGGAAGAGACCCAGTTCTTC. Its protein is CASSLGTSGVEETQFF.

The chain has TRBV7-2 and TRBJ2-5; the D call may be TRBD1 or TRBD2 (5 bases each). The ends were cut back, 4 bases at V and 7 bases at J, with 10 bases in the middle. The germline gives CDR1 SGHTA, CDR2 FQGNSA. CDR3 length equals 12 residues. The DNA for the CDR3 is TGTGCCAGCAGCTCCTATGGGGGGACCCAGTACTTC. Its translation: CASSSYGGTQYF.

The sample holds a few counts of this clonotype. The chain has TRBV29-1 and TRBJ1-2, with 7 bases identical to TRBD1. With V trimmed by 4 bases and J by 2 bases, 10 bases remained unmatched. Per the germline V gene, CDR1 is SQVTM and CDR2 is ANQGSEA. This CDR3 comprises 15 residues. CDR3 in amino acids: CSVVGLQGRNYGYTF. For the CDR3, the DNA is TGCAGCGTTGTCGGCCTACAGGGGCGGAACTATGGCTACACCTTC.

This chain links TRBV20-1 with TRBJ1-1, with D unclear. V was pared by 0 bases and J by 4 bases, with 12 bases between. Looked up from germline, CDR1 is DFQATT and CDR2 is SNEGSKA (reference sequence). This CDR3 comprises 14 residues. For the CDR3, the DNA is TGCAGTGCTAGAGATGGGCAGATGAGCACTGAAGCTTTCTTT. It encodes CSARDGQMSTEAFF.

The chain has TRBV15 and TRBJ2-1; D possibly corresponds to TRBD1 (5 bases). CDR1 LNHNV and CDR2 YYDKDF come from the germline V gene (reference sequence). This CDR3 comprises 16 residues. The V and J ends lost 0 bases and 0 bases respectively, with 9 bases between them. The CDR3 nucleotides are TGTGCCACCAGCAGAGAGGGGCAGAGCTCCTACAATGAGCAGTTCTTC. Protein: CATSREGQSSYNEQFF.

The chain recombines TRBV7-9 with TRBJ2-5; D possibly uses TRBD1 or TRBD2 (6 bases each). CDR3 size: 16 residues. The germline V gene encodes CDR1 SEHNR and CDR2 FQNEAQ (reference sequence). The V end was cut by 4 bases, the J end by 5 bases, with 20 bases between. Written as DNA, the CDR3 is TGTGCCAGCAGCTATAGCTCGGGGGCTCTTCGGGAGACCCAGTACTTC. Amino acid sequence: CASSYSSGALRETQYF.

This clonotype was seen more than once but under ten times. The genes are TRBV10-3 and TRBJ2-7; D possibly corresponds to TRBD1 (6 bases). The V end lost 6 bases, the J end lost 5 bases, and 14 bases lay between the germline ends. Germline CDR1 ENHRY, CDR2 SYGVKD. The CDR3 is 13 residues long. The chain's CDR3 is CAIRPPDSNEQYF. The CDR3 region has the DNA TGTGCCATCAGACCCCCGGACAGCAACGAGCAGTACTTC.

This chain links TRBV20-1 with TRBJ2-1; D is perhaps TRBD1 (6 bases). There are 15 residues in the CDR3. Germline V gives CDR1 DFQATT, CDR2 SNEGSKA (reference sequence). Deletions cut 2 bases from V and 3 bases from J, with 14 bases between. CDR3 nucleotides: TGCAGTGCTAGACCTAGCAGGGGTCTCTACAATGAGCAGTTCTTC. This translates into CSARPSRGLYNEQFF.

The V call is TRBV20-1, the J call TRBJ2-2; D ambiguous. This CDR3 spans 12 amino acids. CDR1 DFQATT and CDR2 SNEGSKA come from the germline V gene (reference sequence). V dropped 2 bases and J dropped 6 bases, with 7 bases sitting between them. CDR3 sequence: CSARYRAGELFF. In DNA form, the CDR3 reads TGCAGTGCTAGATATCGCGCCGGGGAGCTGTTTTTT.

The V call is TRBV12-3 or TRBV12-4, the J call TRBJ2-1; 9 bases line up with TRBD2. CDR3 length equals 14 residues. V trimming: 6 bases; J trimming: 7 bases; junction bases outside the gene matches: 7. The CDR3 region is CASSLGTSWNEQFF. DNA of the CDR3: TGTGCCAGCAGCCTAGGGACTAGCTGGAATGAGCAGTTCTTC.

This clonotype appeared many times. The chain is built from TRBV12-3 or TRBV12-4 and TRBJ2-7; D not certain. The V and J ends lost 3 bases and 2 bases respectively, with 8 bases between them. The CDR3 has 13 residues. CDR3 sequence reads: CASSFGVTYEQYF. The DNA for the CDR3 is TGTGCCAGCAGTTTTGGGGTAACCTACGAGCAGTACTTC.

This clonotype was picked up a small number of times. The chain combines TRBV6-2 or TRBV6-3 with TRBJ1-5; D gene unclear. V gave up 6 bases and J gave up 2 bases, with 11 bases separating them. The CDR3 is 14 residues long. Per the germline V gene, CDR1 is MNHEY and CDR2 is SVGEGT. The CDR3 sequence: CASSPPAGNQPQHF. In nucleotides, the CDR3 is TGTGCCAGCAGCCCCCCCGCCGGCAATCAGCCCCAGCATTTT.

The chain is built from TRBV4-1 and TRBJ1-2; 9 bases align to TRBD1. The CDR3 runs to 17 residues. Trimming took 0 bases from V and 3 from J; bases not matched to a gene: 8. The germline V gene encodes CDR1 MGHRA and CDR2 YSYEKL. The chain's CDR3 is CASSQDSEDRGYYGYTF. CDR3 bases: TGCGCCAGCAGCCAAGATTCGGAGGACAGGGGATACTATGGCTACACCTTC.

The chain is built from TRBV20-1 and TRBJ1-5; perhaps TRBD1 as D (5 bases). The CDR3 covers 12 residues. Germline V gene lookup returns CDR1 DFQATT and CDR2 SNEGSKA (reference sequence). V was trimmed by 5 bases and J by 5 bases, leaving 10 bases between them. The CDR3 DNA reads TGCAGTGCTCAGGGTTATGATCAGCCCCAGCATTTT. Its translation: CSAQGYDQPQHF.

The chain carries TRBV20-1 and TRBJ2-1; 11 bases agree with TRBD2. Germline lookup yields CDR1 DFQATT and CDR2 SNEGSKA (reference sequence). This CDR3 is 16 amino acids long. J gave up 7 bases and V 0 bases, and 8 bases lay outside the gene matches. The chain's CDR3 is CSAREPLAGGSNEQFF. CDR3 nucleotides: TGCAGTGCTAGAGAACCTTTAGCGGGGGGGTCAAATGAGCAGTTCTTC.

This clonotype has only one observation. Being one base from a much bigger clone, this may be a read error. The chain couples TRBV12-3 or TRBV12-4 to TRBJ2-3; unclear D gene. CDR3 length: 12 residues. V was clipped by 6 bases and J by 2 bases, with 6 bases between them. The DNA for the CDR3 is TGTGCCAGCAGGGCGTACACAGATACGCAGTATTTT. Translating gives CASRAYTDTQYF.

With respect to this clonotype: This may arise from a read error, as a much more abundant clone is one base away. This CDR3 reads CASSYEGIMGGHTF. CDR3 sequence (DNA): TGTGCCAGCAGTTACGAGGGTATAATGGGTGGCCACACCTTC. The chain recombines TRBV6-6 with TRBJ1-2; D not certain. Germline V lookup: CDR1 MNHNY, CDR2 SVGAGI (reference sequence). CDR3 length equals 14 residues.

The table lists this clonotype with many counts. The CDR3 DNA reads as TGCGCCAGCAGCTTGGCCCTGGGGGAGGATGGCTACACCTTC. Its translation is CASSLALGEDGYTF. J is TRBJ1-2 and V is TRBV5-1; D possibly corresponds to TRBD1 (5 bases). V dropped 0 bases and J dropped 6 bases, with 12 bases sitting between them. Germline CDR1 reads SGHRS; CDR2 reads YFSETQ. The CDR3 loop spans 14 amino acids.